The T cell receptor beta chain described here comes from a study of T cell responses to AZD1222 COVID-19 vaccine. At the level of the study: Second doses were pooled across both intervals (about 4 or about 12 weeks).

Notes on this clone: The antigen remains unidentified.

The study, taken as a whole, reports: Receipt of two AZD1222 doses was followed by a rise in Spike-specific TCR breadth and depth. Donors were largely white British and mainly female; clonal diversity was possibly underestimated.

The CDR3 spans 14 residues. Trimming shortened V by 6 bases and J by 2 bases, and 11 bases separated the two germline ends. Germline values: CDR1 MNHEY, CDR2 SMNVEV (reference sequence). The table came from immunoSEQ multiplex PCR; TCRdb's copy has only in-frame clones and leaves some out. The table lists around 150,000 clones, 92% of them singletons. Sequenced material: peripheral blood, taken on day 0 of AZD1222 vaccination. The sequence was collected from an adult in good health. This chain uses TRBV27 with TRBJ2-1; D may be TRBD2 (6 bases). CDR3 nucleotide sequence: TGTGCCAGCAGACACGCTAGCGCCTACAATGAGCAGTTCTTC. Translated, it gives CASRHASAYNEQFF.